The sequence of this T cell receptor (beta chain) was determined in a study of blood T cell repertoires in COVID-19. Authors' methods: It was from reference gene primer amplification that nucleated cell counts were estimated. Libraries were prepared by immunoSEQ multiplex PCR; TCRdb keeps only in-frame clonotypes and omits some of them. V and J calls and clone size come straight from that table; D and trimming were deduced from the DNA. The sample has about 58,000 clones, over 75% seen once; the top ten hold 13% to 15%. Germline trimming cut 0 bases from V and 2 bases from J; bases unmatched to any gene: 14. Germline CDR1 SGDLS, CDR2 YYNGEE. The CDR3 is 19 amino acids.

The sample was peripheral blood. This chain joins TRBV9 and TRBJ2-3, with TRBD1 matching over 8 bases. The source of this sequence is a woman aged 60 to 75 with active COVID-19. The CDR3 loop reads CASSVEVRTGRWVTDTQYF. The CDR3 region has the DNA TGTGCCAGCAGCGTAGAAGTCCGGACAGGGCGCTGGGTCACAGATACGCAGTATTTT.